Listed here are 28 T cell receptor beta chains from one sample, sequenced in a study of cytomegalovirus exposure and HLA in healthy donors. The PCR was carried out with 60 Vbeta primers and 13 Jbeta primers. The protocol was immunoSEQ multiplex PCR, while the TCRdb copy is restricted to in-frame clones and leaves out a portion. Here the sample spans 99,000 or so clones, less than 85% being singletons. The specimen was PBMCs. These TCRs come from a man in his forties in good health and CMV-seropositive.

The V and J genes are TRBV10-2 and TRBJ1-4; 9 nucleotides align to TRBD1. The junction had 10 bases not matched to a gene; V was cut back by 4 bases and J by 4 bases. CDR3 length: 17 residues. The germline V gene encodes CDR1 WSHSY and CDR2 SAAADI. CDR3 region: CASSGFEQGARNEKLFF. DNA of the CDR3: TGCGCCAGCAGTGGATTTGAACAGGGGGCCCGTAATGAAAAACTGTTTTTT.

This rearrangement joins TRBV29-1 to TRBJ1-1; D gene unclear. The V end was cut by 3 bases, the J end by 6 bases, with 17 bases between. Germline V gives CDR1 SQVTM, CDR2 ANQGSEA. The CDR3 runs 14 residues. In DNA, the CDR3 is TGCAGCGTTGATAAGGAGGGTGCAGTCGCTGAAGCTTTCTTT. Translating gives CSVDKEGAVAEAFF.

This clone was counted a single time. The rearrangement joins TRBV29-1 to TRBJ1-2, with D perhaps matching TRBD1 (5 bases). The germline CDR1 and CDR2 sequences are SQVTM and ANQGSEA. This CDR3 spans 12 amino acids. V was shortened by 1 base and J by 5 bases, with 8 bases between the two germline ends. CDR3 sequence reads: CSVEGQIYGYTF. CDR3 DNA sequence: TGCAGCGTTGAAGGACAGATTTATGGCTACACCTTC. Looking up the rest from reference TRBV29-1 and TRBJ1-2 gives the full variable domain: SAVISQKPSRDICQRGTSLTIQCQVDSQVTMMFWYRQQPGQSLTLIATANQGSEATYESGFVIDKFPISRPNLTFSTLTVSNMSPEDSSIYLCSVEGQIYGYTFGSGTRLTVV.

Only one count was recorded for this clone. The chain has TRBV6-6 and TRBJ2-2; D not certain. The germline CDR1 and CDR2 sequences are MNHNY and SVGAGI (reference sequence). V lost 9 bases and J 3 bases, leaving 11 bases between the germline ends. This CDR3 is built from 13 residues. CDR3 sequence reads: CASRFQDTGELFF. The CDR3 nucleotides read TGTGCCAGTAGGTTTCAGGACACCGGGGAGCTGTTTTTT.

This chain connects TRBV4-1 to TRBJ2-1; 15 positions match TRBD2. The CDR3 spans 15 residues. Trimming at V came to 4 bases and at J to 7 bases, leaving 2 bases not matched to a gene. Germline assignment: CDR1 MGHRA and CDR2 YSYEKL. The CDR3 sequence is CASSLGLAGGNEQFF. The DNA for the CDR3 is TGCGCCAGCAGCCTAGGACTAGCGGGGGGGAATGAGCAGTTCTTC.

This clone was seen a few times. V gene TRBV6-5 combines with J gene TRBJ1-2; 10 bases align to TRBD1. The CDR3 covers 16 residues. Trimming took 4 bases from V and 4 from J; bases not matched to a gene: 9. Germline V gene data show CDR1 as MNHEY and CDR2 as SVGAGI. The CDR3 here is CASSSLGQGHTYGYTF. As DNA, the CDR3 is TGTGCCAGCAGTTCCCTGGGACAGGGGCATACCTATGGCTACACCTTC.

The rearrangement links TRBV4-1 to TRBJ2-1; TRBD1 might be the D (6 bases). Germline V gene sequence: CDR1 MGHRA, CDR2 YSYEKL. This CDR3 spans 15 amino acids. The germline V and J ends were trimmed by 0 bases and 9 bases, with 15 bases remaining between them. The CDR3 loop reads CASSQDSRGLSEQFF. The CDR3 nucleotides read TGCGCCAGCAGCCAAGATAGCAGGGGCCTTAGTGAGCAGTTCTTC.

The CDR3 DNA follows: TGTGCCAGCAGCTTGGGGGTAGCGGGGGGGATAAATGAGCAGTTCTTC. This gives the protein CASSLGVAGGINEQFF. The chain couples TRBV5-4 to TRBJ2-1, with 11 bases fitting TRBD2. V lost 0 bases to trimming and J lost 7 bases; unmatched junction nucleotides: 6. Germline CDR1 is SGHNT and CDR2 is YYREEE (reference sequence). The CDR3 loop spans 16 amino acids.

This chain joins TRBV7-6 and TRBJ2-7; 7 nucleotides align to TRBD2. This CDR3 region has 14 residues. Germline CDR1 is SGHVS and CDR2 is FNYEAQ. The V segment lost 5 bases and the J segment 5 bases; nucleotides outside the gene matches: 9. CDR3 amino acids: CASSARTRGHEQYF. In nucleotides, the CDR3 is TGTGCCAGCAGCGCCCGGACTAGAGGCCACGAGCAGTACTTC.

The sample holds one count of this clone. The chain recombines TRBV10-1 with TRBJ2-1; 11 bases line up with TRBD1. The junction had 6 bases not matched to a gene; V was cut back by 6 bases and J by 5 bases. Germline assignment: CDR1 WNHNN and CDR2 SYGVQD (reference sequence). There are 15 residues in the CDR3. The CDR3 is CASSGQGAVNNEQFF. As DNA, the CDR3 is TGCGCCAGCAGCGGACAGGGGGCGGTCAACAATGAGCAGTTCTTC.

This clone qualifies as medium-sized. The chain recombines TRBV4-3 with TRBJ2-1; 8 positions agree with TRBD2. The CDR3 totals 16 residues. Germline V lookup: CDR1 LGHNA, CDR2 YSLEER. Trimming removed 0 bases from V and 3 bases from J; junction bases left unmatched: 4. DNA for the CDR3: TGCGCCAGCAGCCAAGATGTAGCGGGAAACTACAATGAGCAGTTCTTC. Its protein is CASSQDVAGNYNEQFF.

The chain uses TRBV5-5 and TRBJ2-2, with unresolved D. Germline V gives CDR1 SGHKS, CDR2 YYEKEE (reference sequence). V gave up 4 bases and J gave up 4 bases, with 14 bases separating them. The CDR3 consists of 15 residues. In DNA form, the CDR3 reads TGTGCCAGCAGCCTGGGTGTTTTGGCCACCGGGGAGCTGTTTTTT. This codes for CASSLGVLATGELFF. The variable domain in full, completed from reference TRBV5-5 and TRBJ2-2, reads DAGVTQSPTHLIKTRGQQVTLRCSPISGHKSVSWYQQVLGQGPQFIFQYYEKEERGRGNFPDRFSARQFPNYSSELNVNALLLGDSALYLCASSLGVLATGELFFGEGSRLTVL.

The chain links TRBV30 to TRBJ2-1; TRBD1 aligns across 7 bases. The ends lost 5 bases at V and 6 bases at J; junction bases unmatched: 10. This CDR3 comprises 14 residues. Germline loops: CDR1 GTSNPN, CDR2 SVGIG (reference sequence). The CDR3 reads CAWQETGWSNEQFF. The CDR3 DNA follows: TGTGCCTGGCAAGAGACAGGGTGGAGCAATGAGCAGTTCTTC. The full variable domain, with the rest looked up from reference TRBV30 and TRBJ2-1, is SQTIHQWPATLVQPVGSPLSLECTVEGTSNPNLYWYRQAAGRGLQLLFYSVGIGQISSEVPQNLSASRPQDRQFILSSKKLLLSDSGFYLCAWQETGWSNEQFFGPGTRLTVL.

V usage is TRBV19 and J usage is TRBJ2-6, with a weak D call TRBD1 (6 bases). There are 14 residues in the CDR3. V was cut by 4 bases and J by 2 bases, with 6 bases left in between. CDR1 is LNHDA, CDR2 SQIVND, per germline (reference sequence). The CDR3 region is CASSTGAGANVLTF. CDR3 DNA sequence: TGTGCCAGTAGTACAGGGGCTGGGGCCAACGTCCTGACTTTC.

The V call is TRBV10-1, the J call TRBJ2-2; D unresolved. This CDR3 spans 14 amino acids. The germline V gene encodes CDR1 WNHNN and CDR2 SYGVQD (reference sequence). Trimming left V 0 bases short and J 6 bases short, with 8 bases between. The CDR3 spells CASSESMTPGELFF. The CDR3 DNA follows: TGCGCCAGCAGTGAGTCGATGACACCCGGGGAGCTGTTTTTT.

This chain uses TRBV7-9 with TRBJ2-1; TRBD1 matches 10 bases. This CDR3 has 15 residues. V lost 4 bases to trimming and J lost 5 bases; unmatched junction nucleotides: 5. Germline CDR1 and CDR2: SEHNR and FQNEAQ (reference sequence). The DNA of the CDR3 is TGTGCCAGCAGCTCACCGGGACAGGGGAACAATGAGCAGTTCTTC. It yields the protein CASSSPGQGNNEQFF.

The chain links TRBV4-1 to TRBJ2-7; 10 bases match TRBD1. V shed 3 bases and J 6 bases; nucleotides not matched to a gene: 5. The length of the CDR3 is 14 residues. Germline CDR1 and CDR2: MGHRA and YSYEKL. CDR3 DNA sequence: TGCGCCAGCAGCCAGGACAGGGGGGAGGGCGAGCAGTACTTC. Its translation is CASSQDRGEGEQYF.

This clone occurred once. The chain joins TRBV6-5 to TRBJ1-1; no clear D. The CDR3 is 16 residues long. Germline CDR1 and CDR2: MNHEY and SVGAGI. V lost 0 bases to trimming and J lost 0 bases, with 11 bases between them. The CDR3 sequence: CASSYSRFRMNTEAFF. The CDR3 DNA follows: TGTGCCAGCAGTTACTCGAGGTTTCGTATGAACACTGAAGCTTTCTTT.

This clone has only a few counts. This chain connects TRBV7-9 to TRBJ1-2, with D maybe TRBD1 (5 bases). Germline CDR1 reads SEHNR; CDR2 reads FQNEAQ (reference sequence). The germline V and J ends were trimmed by 1 base and 4 bases, with 10 bases remaining between them. The CDR3 runs 14 residues. CDR3 sequence (DNA): TGTGCCAGCAGCTTAGGACAGACGCTCTATGGCTACACCTTC. It is translated as CASSLGQTLYGYTF.

V is TRBV7-3 and J is TRBJ1-6; no reliable D call. Trimming shortened V by 2 bases and J by 10 bases, and 15 bases separated the two germline ends. This CDR3 has 15 residues. Germline V gene data show CDR1 as SGHTA and CDR2 as FQGTGA. CDR3 sequence (DNA): TGTGCCAGCAGCTTAGACCGGGTGTCGGGGTCACCCCTCCACTTT. It codes for CASSLDRVSGSPLHF.

This clone appeared once. The rearrangement uses TRBV11-2 and TRBJ1-2; D remains unclear. The germline gives CDR1 SGHAT, CDR2 FQNNGV. Trimming shortened V by 1 base and J by 3 bases, and 9 bases separated the two germline ends. There are 14 residues in the CDR3. CDR3 sequence: CASSLGIGDYGYTF. The CDR3 DNA is TGTGCCAGCAGCTTAGGAATCGGGGACTATGGCTACACCTTC.

V usage is TRBV4-3 and J usage is TRBJ1-3, with unresolved D. CDR3 length: 13 amino acids. The V gene lost 1 base and the J gene lost 4 bases, with 5 bases spanning the gap. CDR1 is LGHNA, CDR2 YSLEER, per germline. The CDR3 DNA is TGCGCCAGCAGCCAAGTCTACGGAAACACCATATATTTT. Translating gives CASSQVYGNTIYF.

This sequence joins TRBV12-1 and TRBJ2-1; the table's D call, TRBD2, was not checked against the DNA. TRBV12-1 is annotated as a pseudogene. This CDR3 spans 15 amino acids. The CDR3 coding sequence is TGTGCCAGCAGCTCGCGGGAGGGCCTCTACAATGAGCAGTTCTTC. Protein: CASSSREGLYNEQFF.

About this clone: The junction departs from germline at one end; a sequencing error may be responsible. The chain employs TRBV19 and TRBJ2-6; 7 bases match TRBD1. The CDR3 is made up of 15 amino acids. Germline assignment: CDR1 LNHDA and CDR2 SQIVND (reference sequence). CDR3 sequence reads: CASQTTGVGANGLTF. The CDR3 nucleotides are TGTGCCAGCCAAACAACAGGGGTCGGGGCCAACGGCCTGACTTTC.

This clone has only one observation. The V call is TRBV13, the J call TRBJ1-6, with 10 bases matching TRBD1. Germline V CDR1 and CDR2: PRHDT, FYEKMQ (reference sequence). V lost 4 bases, J lost 9 bases, and 3 bases stayed unmatched. The CDR3 contains 14 residues. The CDR3 DNA follows: TGTGCCAGCAGCTCCCGGGACAGGGGTTCACCCCTCCACTTT. The encoded protein is CASSSRDRGSPLHF.

J is TRBJ1-3 and V is TRBV9; unclear D gene. V dropped 4 bases and J dropped 4 bases, with 18 bases sitting between them. The CDR3 contains 16 residues. CDR1 and CDR2 (germline): SGDLS, YYNGEE. CDR3 DNA: TGTGCCAGCAGCTTGTTGGAAGGAGCTAGGGGAAACACCATATATTTT. The encoded protein is CASSLLEGARGNTIYF. Full variable domain (missing parts from reference TRBV9 and TRBJ1-3): DSGVTQTPKHLITATGQRVTLRCSPRSGDLSVYWYQQSLDQGLQFLIQYYNGEERAKGNILERFSAQQFPDLHSELNLSSLELGDSALYFCASSLLEGARGNTIYFGEGSWLTVV.

The chain employs TRBV4-3 and TRBJ2-7; the match to TRBD2 covers 7 bases. Looked up from germline, CDR1 is LGHNA and CDR2 is YSLEER. The CDR3 loop spans 16 amino acids. The junction had 13 bases not matched to a gene; V was cut back by 1 base and J by 7 bases. CDR3 coding DNA: TGCGCCAGCAGCCAAGTGGCTAGCGGTCGAGCCCGGGAGCAGTACTTC. As protein: CASSQVASGRAREQYF.

This chain joins TRBV19 and TRBJ1-4; D ambiguous. V was clipped by 9 bases and J by 8 bases, with 19 bases between them. CDR1 is LNHDA, CDR2 SQIVND, per germline (reference sequence). The CDR3 has 14 residues. CDR3 sequence reads: CASKDPGLAEKLFF. DNA for the CDR3: TGTGCCAGCAAAGACCCAGGATTGGCAGAAAAACTGTTTTTT. The entire variable domain, with the rest obtained from reference TRBV19 and TRBJ1-4, is as follows: DGGITQSPKYLFRKEGQNVTLSCEQNLNHDAMYWYRQDPGQGLRLIYYSQIVNDFQKGDIAEGYSVSREKKESFPLTVTSAQKNPTAFYLCASKDPGLAEKLFFGSGTQLSVL.